The 26 T cell receptor beta chains below come from one sample, sequenced in a study of CD8 T cells in Susac syndrome. Random hexamers served to reverse transcribe roughly 0.5 to 1 ug RNA. A single record per CDR3 protein comes from TCRdb applying MiXCR to the immunoSEQ multiplex PCR reads. Of 95,000 to 150,000 distinct CDR3 sequences listed, about 93% are singletons. The sample comprised CD8+ T cells from PBMCs. Source of these receptors: a human donor with Susac syndrome.

This clonotype showed up just once. The chain combines TRBV27 with TRBJ2-7; no definite D call. The CDR3 is made up of 13 amino acids. Germline V CDR1 and CDR2: MNHEY, SMNVEV (reference sequence). Trimming shortened V by 5 bases and J by 2 bases, and 10 bases separated the two germline ends. CDR3 sequence reads: CASSPDEPYEQYF. In nucleotides, the CDR3 is TGTGCCAGCAGTCCCGACGAGCCCTACGAGCAGTACTTC.

This sequence joins TRBV13 and TRBJ1-3; D gene uncertain. CDR1 is PRHDT and CDR2 is FYEKMQ in the germline V gene (reference sequence). V lost 5 bases and J lost 0, with 11 bases in between. CDR3 size: 15 residues. The CDR3, as DNA: TGTGCCAGCAGCCCCAGAGTTTACTCTGGAAACACCATATATTTT. This translates into CASSPRVYSGNTIYF.

V usage is TRBV19 and J usage is TRBJ1-5; 7 bases line up with TRBD1. CDR1 is LNHDA, CDR2 SQIVND, per germline (reference sequence). J lost 7 bases, V lost 3 bases, and 9 bases had no gene match. The CDR3 sequence is 15 residues long. As DNA, the CDR3 is TGTGCCAGTAGTATCAGGGGGGGAGTCGAGCAGCCCCAGCATTTT. It translates to CASSIRGGVEQPQHF. Filled out from reference TRBV19 and TRBJ1-5, the complete variable domain reads DGGITQSPKYLFRKEGQNVTLSCEQNLNHDAMYWYRQDPGQGLRLIYYSQIVNDFQKGDIAEGYSVSREKKESFPLTVTSAQKNPTAFYLCASSIRGGVEQPQHFGDGTRLSIL.

The V call is TRBV7-9, the J call TRBJ2-1, with D perhaps TRBD2 (6 bases). In germline, CDR1 is SEHNR, CDR2 FQNEAQ (reference sequence). CDR3 length: 15 amino acids. Trimming took 4 bases from V and 2 from J, leaving 12 bases between them. The CDR3 sequence: CASSSPLAPYNEQFF. The CDR3 nucleotides are TGTGCCAGCAGCTCTCCACTAGCCCCCTACAATGAGCAGTTCTTC.

This sequence joins TRBV6-5 and TRBJ2-5, with TRBD2 matching 7 bases. The V segment lost 4 bases and the J segment 3 bases; nucleotides outside the gene matches: 14. The CDR3 runs 17 residues. CDR1 and CDR2 (germline): MNHEY, SVGAGI. The CDR3 DNA sequence: TGTGCCAGCAGTTTCACACCGGGGGGTCAAGTGAAAGAGACCCAGTACTTC. It translates to CASSFTPGGQVKETQYF.

The chain joins TRBV3-1 to TRBJ2-5, with D possibly TRBD1 on 5 matching bases. Trimming cost V 0 bases and J 5 bases, with 16 bases left between them. This CDR3 has 16 amino acids. Germline lookup yields CDR1 LGHDT and CDR2 YNNKEL (reference sequence). The DNA of the CDR3 is TGTGCCAGCAGCCAAGAGGGGATGGCAGGGCGGGAGACCCAGTACTTC. Translating it yields CASSQEGMAGRETQYF.

V gene TRBV11-2 combines with J gene TRBJ2-3; 11 bases are a match to TRBD2. From germline, CDR1 is SGHAT and CDR2 FQNNGV. J lost 4 bases, V lost 5 bases, and 8 bases had no gene match. The CDR3 covers 16 residues. The CDR3 protein is CASSVSGGALADTQYF. The CDR3 DNA follows: TGTGCCAGCAGCGTTAGCGGGGGGGCGTTGGCAGATACGCAGTATTTT.

The V call is TRBV27, the J call TRBJ1-2; TRBD1 matches 8 bases. The CDR3 runs to 15 residues. From germline, CDR1 is MNHEY and CDR2 SMNVEV (reference sequence). V trimming: 3 bases; J trimming: 4 bases; junction bases outside the gene matches: 7. The CDR3 DNA sequence: TGTGCCAGCAGTTTCTACAGGGGGTCAAGCTATGGCTACACCTTC. This sequence encodes CASSFYRGSSYGYTF.

The chain uses TRBV2 and TRBJ1-5; D is perhaps TRBD1 (6 bases). This CDR3 spans 15 amino acids. The germline V and J ends were trimmed by 6 bases and 0 bases, with 12 bases remaining between them. Per the germline V gene, CDR1 is SNHLY and CDR2 is FYNNEI. The CDR3 sequence: CASRRRTDSNQPQHF. CDR3 nucleotide sequence: TGTGCCAGCAGACGTCGGACAGATAGCAATCAGCCCCAGCATTTT.

The chain is built from TRBV4-1 and TRBJ1-1; no firm D call. V was trimmed by 4 bases and J by 0 bases, leaving 12 bases between them. Looked up from germline, CDR1 is MGHRA and CDR2 is YSYEKL. The CDR3 totals 15 residues. Here the CDR3 DNA reads TGCGCCAGCAGCCTTCGAACTGGACTGAACACTGAAGCTTTCTTT. As protein: CASSLRTGLNTEAFF.

This clonotype occurred once. The rearrangement links TRBV15 to TRBJ1-1; no firm D call. Between the trimmed V and J ends, which lost 1 base and 0 bases, there was a span of 6 bases. This CDR3 spans 14 amino acids. Germline CDR1 is LNHNV and CDR2 is YYDKDF (reference sequence). The CDR3 spells CATSRVPVNTEAFF. As DNA, the CDR3 is TGTGCCACCAGCAGAGTGCCGGTGAACACTGAAGCTTTCTTT.

The V and J genes are TRBV19 and TRBJ1-5; unclear D gene. The CDR3 consists of 14 residues. The germline gives CDR1 LNHDA, CDR2 SQIVND (reference sequence). V lost 6 bases to trimming and J lost 4 bases, with 13 bases between them. In DNA, the CDR3 is TGTGCCAGTAGGGACCGGATGGGAAATCAGCCCCAGCATTTT. It translates to CASRDRMGNQPQHF.

This clonotype was observed once. V gene TRBV29-1 combines with J gene TRBJ1-2; 9 bases line up with TRBD1. The CDR3 has 13 amino acids. CDR1 is SQVTM and CDR2 is ANQGSEA in the germline V gene. V shed 7 bases, J shed 3 bases, and the junction held 6 bases outside the gene matches. As DNA, the CDR3 is TGCAGCGCGGGGGACAGGGAGGACTATGGCTACACCTTC. It encodes CSAGDREDYGYTF.

This clonotype was observed a few times. This chain uses TRBV13 with TRBJ2-3; 9 positions agree with TRBD2. The CDR3 is 15 amino acids. J lost 1 base, V lost 5 bases, and 4 bases had no gene match. Germline values: CDR1 PRHDT, CDR2 FYEKMQ (reference sequence). The CDR3, as DNA: TGTGCCAGCAGCCCTGGACTAGCGCGCACAGATACGCAGTATTTT. Protein sequence: CASSPGLARTDTQYF.

This chain connects TRBV5-6 to TRBJ2-1; 8 bases agree with TRBD2. Trimming took 2 bases from V and 3 from J; bases not matched to a gene: 7. Germline loops: CDR1 SGHDT, CDR2 YYEEEE. The CDR3 sequence is 16 residues long. The CDR3 bases are TGTGCCAGCAGCTTTGGGGCGGGGGGCCTCTACAATGAGCAGTTCTTC. Its protein product is CASSFGAGGLYNEQFF.

The chain combines TRBV19 with TRBJ2-1, with D tentatively TRBD2 (5 bases). Germline-derived CDR1 and CDR2 are LNHDA and SQIVND (reference sequence). The CDR3 is 13 residues long. Trimming took off 5 bases at V and 6 bases at J, with 11 bases between the two ends. The CDR3 nucleotides are TGTGCCAGTAGTTCCGGGGTTACCAATGAGCAGTTCTTC. Translated: CASSSGVTNEQFF.

This chain joins TRBV6-5 and TRBJ2-7; 8 nucleotides line up with TRBD1. Germline-derived CDR1 and CDR2 are MNHEY and SVGAGI. The CDR3 sequence is 13 residues long. The junction had 6 bases not matched to a gene; V was cut back by 5 bases and J by 6 bases. As DNA, the CDR3 is TGTGCCAGCAGTCCGACAGGGGATGGCGAGCAGTACTTC. Amino acids: CASSPTGDGEQYF.

CDR3 nucleotide sequence: TGTGTCACGATCAACGCGCATACGCAGTATTTT. Protein sequence: CVTINAHTQYF. The chain couples TRBV25-1 to TRBJ2-3; no clear D. The CDR3 spans 11 residues. Germline V lookup: CDR1 MGHDK, CDR2 SYGVNS.

The chain combines TRBV29-1 with TRBJ2-2; D is uncertain. CDR1 and CDR2 (germline): SQVTM, ANQGSEA. The CDR3 extends over 15 amino acids. Trimming pared 3 bases from V and 2 bases from J, leaving 13 bases between. CDR3 sequence: CSVDLAGLNTGELFF. In DNA, the CDR3 is TGCAGCGTTGATTTAGCAGGCCTAAACACCGGGGAGCTGTTTTTT.

Here the CDR3 reads CSAGVQGSSYNEQFF. The CDR3 nucleotides are TGCAGCGCTGGGGTACAGGGGAGCTCCTACAATGAGCAGTTCTTC. This chain uses TRBV29-1 with TRBJ2-1; 7 bases line up with TRBD1. Germline lookup yields CDR1 SQVTM and CDR2 ANQGSEA. The CDR3 sequence is 15 residues long. Losses at the gene ends were 7 bases for V and 0 bases for J; bases not matched to a gene: 9.

The chain is built from TRBV5-6 and TRBJ1-2; 7 positions agree with TRBD1. Germline CDR1 SGHDT, CDR2 YYEEEE. V lost 5 bases to trimming and J lost 4 bases; unmatched junction nucleotides: 8. This CDR3 is 14 amino acids long. CDR3 in DNA: TGTGCCAGCAGACCTCAAGGGACAGTCTATGGCTACACCTTC. Translated: CASRPQGTVYGYTF.

This chain uses TRBV25-1 with TRBJ2-7, with D unclear. The CDR3 has 14 residues. V gave up 0 bases and J gave up 3 bases, with 9 bases separating them. The germline V gene has CDR1 MGHDK and CDR2 SYGVNS. The CDR3 loop reads CASSEYLTDYEQYF. In DNA, the CDR3 is TGTGCCAGCAGTGAATACCTGACCGACTACGAGCAGTACTTC.

The chain uses TRBV15 and TRBJ1-3; D remains ambiguous. V gave up 5 bases and J gave up 4 bases, with 9 bases separating them. The V gene's germline CDR1 is LNHNV and CDR2 YYDKDF (reference sequence). The CDR3 is 13 amino acids. This CDR3 reads CATSHPEGNTIYF. CDR3 bases: TGTGCCACCAGCCACCCGGAGGGAAACACCATATATTTT.

Concerning this clonotype itself: Because the CDR3 is missing its conserved closing phenylalanine or tryptophan, this is likely a read error. The CDR3 loop is CASSEAGAQPQHS. As DNA, the CDR3 is TGCGCCAGCAGTGAGGCAGGGGCTCAGCCCCAGCATTCT. The gene calls are TRBV10-1 and TRBJ1-5, with a possible D match to TRBD1 (6 bases). This CDR3 has 13 residues. Trimming removed 2 bases from V and 6 bases from J, with 8 bases in between. From germline, CDR1 is WNHNN and CDR2 SYGVQD (reference sequence).

This chain links TRBV4-1 with TRBJ1-5; D is uncertain. V was trimmed by 2 bases and J by 5 bases, leaving 13 bases between them. Germline V gene sequence: CDR1 MGHRA, CDR2 YSYEKL. The CDR3 contains 15 residues. The CDR3 DNA reads as TGCGCCAGCAGCCAATCGCCGGGGATTGATCAGCCCCAGCATTTT. Amino acids: CASSQSPGIDQPQHF.

The rearrangement links TRBV13 to TRBJ1-5, with D possibly matching TRBD1 (6 bases). Germline CDR1 PRHDT, CDR2 FYEKMQ (reference sequence). Trimming removed 2 bases from V and 7 bases from J, with 12 bases in between. This CDR3 spans 14 amino acids. CDR3 coding DNA: TGTGCCAGCAGCTTAAGGGGGGGGGACCAGCCCCAGCATTTT. Translation gives CASSLRGGDQPQHF.